This entry is about one TCR beta chain. The antigen is unknown. These data belong to a study of cytomegalovirus exposure and HLA in healthy donors. Study conclusions and caveats: There were several of the most significant clusters that appeared linked to common viral pathogens in a later analysis. Immune exposure was documented only through CMV serostatus. One later analysis reportedly identified an Asian-associated ancestry cluster that showed fewer N-insertions than the 666-donor mean.

Use of 60 Vbeta and 13 Jbeta primers characterized the PCR. The protocol was immunoSEQ multiplex PCR, while the TCRdb copy is restricted to in-frame clones and leaves out a portion. Among about 140,000 clones listed, approximately 76% were seen once. Germline V CDR1 and CDR2: MNHEY, SVGAGI. The CDR3 extends over 15 amino acids. Trimming cost V 2 bases and J 2 bases; bases outside gene matches: 3. The specimen was PBMCs. The V gene is TRBV6-5, the J gene TRBJ2-3; 8 bases are shared with TRBD1. This clonotype originated in a man between 35 and 55 years old in good health and CMV-seronegative. The CDR3 spells CASSYEQGVTDTQYF. The CDR3 coding sequence is TGTGCCAGCAGTTACGAACAGGGGGTCACAGATACGCAGTATTTT.